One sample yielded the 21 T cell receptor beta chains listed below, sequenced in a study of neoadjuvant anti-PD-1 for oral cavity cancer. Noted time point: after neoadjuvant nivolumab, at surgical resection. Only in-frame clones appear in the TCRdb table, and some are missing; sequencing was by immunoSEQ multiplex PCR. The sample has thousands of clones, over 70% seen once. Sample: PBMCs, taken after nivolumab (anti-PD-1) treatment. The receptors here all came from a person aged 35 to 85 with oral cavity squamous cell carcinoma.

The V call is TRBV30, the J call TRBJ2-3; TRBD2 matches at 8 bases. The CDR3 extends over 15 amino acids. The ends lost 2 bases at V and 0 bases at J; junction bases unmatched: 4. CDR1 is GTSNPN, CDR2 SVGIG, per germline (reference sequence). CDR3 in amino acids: CAWSMTSVSTDTQYF. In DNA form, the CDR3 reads TGTGCCTGGAGTATGACTAGCGTTAGCACAGATACGCAGTATTTT.

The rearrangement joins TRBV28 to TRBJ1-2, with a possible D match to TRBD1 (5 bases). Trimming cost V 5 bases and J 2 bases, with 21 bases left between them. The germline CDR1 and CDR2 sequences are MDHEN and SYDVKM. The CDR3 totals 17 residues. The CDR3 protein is CASSQYGTGRGNYGYTF. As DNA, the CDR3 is TGTGCCAGCAGTCAATATGGGACGGGAAGGGGCAACTATGGCTACACCTTC.

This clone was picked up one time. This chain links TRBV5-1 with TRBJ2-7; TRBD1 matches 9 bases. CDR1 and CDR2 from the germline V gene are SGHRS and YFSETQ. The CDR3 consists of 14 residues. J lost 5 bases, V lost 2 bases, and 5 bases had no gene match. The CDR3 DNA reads TGCGCCAGCAGCTTCCGGACAGGGGTCCACGAGCAGTACTTC. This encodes CASSFRTGVHEQYF.

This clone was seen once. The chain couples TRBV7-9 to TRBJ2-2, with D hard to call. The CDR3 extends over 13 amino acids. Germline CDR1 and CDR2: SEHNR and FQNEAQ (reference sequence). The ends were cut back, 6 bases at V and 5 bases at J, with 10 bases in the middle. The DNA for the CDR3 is TGTGCCAGCAGTCCAACTTCTACCGGGGAGCTGTTTTTT. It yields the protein CASSPTSTGELFF.

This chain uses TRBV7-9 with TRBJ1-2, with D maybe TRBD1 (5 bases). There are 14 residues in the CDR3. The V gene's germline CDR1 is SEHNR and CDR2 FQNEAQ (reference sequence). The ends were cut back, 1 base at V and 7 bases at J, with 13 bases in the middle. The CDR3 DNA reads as TGTGCCAGCAGCTTAGGTGGTCCCGGGACTGGCTACACCTTC. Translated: CASSLGGPGTGYTF.

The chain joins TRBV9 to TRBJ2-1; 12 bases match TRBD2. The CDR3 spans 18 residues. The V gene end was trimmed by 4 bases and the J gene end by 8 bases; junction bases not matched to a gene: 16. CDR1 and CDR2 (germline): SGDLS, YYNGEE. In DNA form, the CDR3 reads TGTGCCAGCAGCCTCCTTTCGACTAGCGGGAGTCCCCAGGATGAGCAGTTCTTC. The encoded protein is CASSLLSTSGSPQDEQFF.

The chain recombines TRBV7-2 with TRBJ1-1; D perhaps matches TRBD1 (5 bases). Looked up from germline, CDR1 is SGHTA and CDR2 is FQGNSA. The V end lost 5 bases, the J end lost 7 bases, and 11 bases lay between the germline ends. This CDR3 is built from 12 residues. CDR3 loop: CASSLRQLEAFF. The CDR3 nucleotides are TGTGCCAGCAGCCTGCGACAGCTTGAAGCTTTCTTT.

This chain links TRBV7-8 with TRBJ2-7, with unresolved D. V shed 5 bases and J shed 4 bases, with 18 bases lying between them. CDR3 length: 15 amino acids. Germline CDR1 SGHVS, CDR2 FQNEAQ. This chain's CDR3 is CASSADTPTPYEQYF. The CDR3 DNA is TGTGCCAGCAGCGCGGATACGCCCACGCCGTACGAGCAGTACTTC.

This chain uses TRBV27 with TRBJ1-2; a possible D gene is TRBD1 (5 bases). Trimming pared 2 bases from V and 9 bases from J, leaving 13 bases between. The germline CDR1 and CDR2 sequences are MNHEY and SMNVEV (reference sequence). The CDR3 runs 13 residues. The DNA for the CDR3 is TGTGCCAGCAGTTTAACCATCCAGGGCAGCTACACCTTC. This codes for CASSLTIQGSYTF.

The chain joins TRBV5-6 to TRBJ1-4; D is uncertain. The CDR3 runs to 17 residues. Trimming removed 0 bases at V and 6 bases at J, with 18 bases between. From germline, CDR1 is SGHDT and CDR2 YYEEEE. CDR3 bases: TGTGCCAGCAGCTTGGGGAGCTCCCGAGGGCGGGATGAAAAACTGTTTTTT. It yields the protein CASSLGSSRGRDEKLFF.

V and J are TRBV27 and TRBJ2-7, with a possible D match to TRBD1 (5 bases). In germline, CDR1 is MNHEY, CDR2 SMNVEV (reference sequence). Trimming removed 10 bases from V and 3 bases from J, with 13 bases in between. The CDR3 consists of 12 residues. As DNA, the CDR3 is TGTGCCACTCGTACAGGAGTCTACGAGCAGTACTTC. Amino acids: CATRTGVYEQYF.

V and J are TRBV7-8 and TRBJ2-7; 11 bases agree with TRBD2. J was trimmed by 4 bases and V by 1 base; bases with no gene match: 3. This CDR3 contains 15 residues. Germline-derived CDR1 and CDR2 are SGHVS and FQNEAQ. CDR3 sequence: CASSLEGLAVYEQYF. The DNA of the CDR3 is TGTGCCAGCAGCTTAGAGGGACTAGCGGTTTACGAGCAGTACTTC.

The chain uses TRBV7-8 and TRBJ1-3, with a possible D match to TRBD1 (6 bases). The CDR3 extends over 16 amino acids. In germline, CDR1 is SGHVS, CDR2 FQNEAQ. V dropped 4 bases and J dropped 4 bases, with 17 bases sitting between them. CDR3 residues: CASSSLFRGDGNTIYF. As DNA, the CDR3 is TGTGCCAGCAGCTCCCTTTTCAGGGGTGACGGAAACACCATATATTTT.

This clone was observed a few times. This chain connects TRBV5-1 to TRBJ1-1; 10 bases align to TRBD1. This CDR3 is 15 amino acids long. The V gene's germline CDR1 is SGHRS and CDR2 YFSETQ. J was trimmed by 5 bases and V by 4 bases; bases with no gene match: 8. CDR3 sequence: CASSKGDRGQTEAFF. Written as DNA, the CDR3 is TGCGCCAGCAGCAAAGGAGACAGGGGGCAAACTGAAGCTTTCTTT.

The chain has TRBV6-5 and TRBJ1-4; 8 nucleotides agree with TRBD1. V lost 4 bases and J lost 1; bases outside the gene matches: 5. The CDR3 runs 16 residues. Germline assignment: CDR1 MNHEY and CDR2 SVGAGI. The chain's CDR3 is CASSSRGRGTNEKLFF. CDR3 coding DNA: TGTGCCAGCAGTTCCAGGGGGCGCGGAACTAATGAAAAACTGTTTTTT.

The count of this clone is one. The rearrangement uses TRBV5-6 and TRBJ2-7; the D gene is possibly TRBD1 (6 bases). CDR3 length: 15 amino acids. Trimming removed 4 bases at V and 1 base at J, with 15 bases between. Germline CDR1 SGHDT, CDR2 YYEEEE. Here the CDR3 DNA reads TGTGCCAGCAGCCCCGAAATTGACAGGTCCTACGAGCAGTACTTC. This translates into CASSPEIDRSYEQYF.

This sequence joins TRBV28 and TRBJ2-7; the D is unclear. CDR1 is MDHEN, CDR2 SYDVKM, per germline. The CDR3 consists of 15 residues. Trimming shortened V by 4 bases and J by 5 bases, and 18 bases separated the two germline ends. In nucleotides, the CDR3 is TGTGCCAGCAGTTCGCCCGGCCGACTTGTGAACGAGCAGTACTTC. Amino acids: CASSSPGRLVNEQYF.

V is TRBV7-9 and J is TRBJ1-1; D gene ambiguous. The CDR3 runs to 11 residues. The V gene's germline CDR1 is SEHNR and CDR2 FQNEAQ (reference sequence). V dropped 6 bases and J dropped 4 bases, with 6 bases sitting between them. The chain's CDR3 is CASRRITEAFF. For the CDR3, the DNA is TGTGCCAGCAGGAGAATCACTGAAGCTTTCTTT.

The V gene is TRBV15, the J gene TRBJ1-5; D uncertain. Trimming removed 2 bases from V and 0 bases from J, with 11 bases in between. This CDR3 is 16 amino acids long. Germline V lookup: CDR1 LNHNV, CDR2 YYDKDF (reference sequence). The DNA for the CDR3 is TGTGCCACCAGCAGATACCGGGAGTATAGCAATCAGCCCCAGCATTTT. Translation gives CATSRYREYSNQPQHF. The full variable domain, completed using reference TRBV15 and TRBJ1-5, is DAMVIQNPRYQVTQFGKPVTLSCSQTLNHNVMYWYQQKSSQAPKLLFHYYDKDFNNEADTPDNFQSRRPNTSFCFLDIRSPGLGDTAMYLCATSRYREYSNQPQHFGDGTRLSIL.

CDR3 coding DNA: TGTGCCACCTCGGTGGGACCTAGCACAGATACGCAGTATTTT. Translated, it gives CATSVGPSTDTQYF. V gene TRBV9 combines with J gene TRBJ2-3; D might be TRBD1 or TRBD2, each matching 5 bases. The germline V and J ends were trimmed by 9 bases and 0 bases, with 14 bases remaining between them. CDR1 and CDR2 from the germline V gene are SGDLS and YYNGEE. This CDR3 is built from 14 residues.

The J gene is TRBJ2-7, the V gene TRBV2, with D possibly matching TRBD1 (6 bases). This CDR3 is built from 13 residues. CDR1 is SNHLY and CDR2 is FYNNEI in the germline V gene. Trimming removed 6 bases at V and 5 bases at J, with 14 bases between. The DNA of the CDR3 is TGTGCCAGCAGGAGCAGTGGGGGCAACGAGCAGTACTTC. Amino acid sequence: CASRSSGGNEQYF.